Given below is one T cell receptor beta chain in context. The data are from a study of T cell changes during pregnancy in multiple sclerosis. The CDR3 totals 15 residues. V shed 5 bases, J shed 2 bases, and the junction held 5 bases outside the gene matches. The germline CDR1 and CDR2 sequences are MNHNS and SASEGT. The assay was immunoSEQ multiplex PCR, and TCRdb's table has in-frame clones only and misses some. This table holds around 100,000 clones, around 90% found once. The starting material was peripheral blood, obtained in the second trimester of pregnancy. The chain carries TRBV6-1 and TRBJ1-4, with 7 bases that match TRBD1. The receptor comes from a female donor with multiple sclerosis, enrolled in a pregnancy study. CDR3 protein: CASSTGAPTNEKLFF. In DNA form, the CDR3 reads TGTGCCAGCAGTACAGGGGCCCCGACTAATGAAAAACTGTTTTTT.